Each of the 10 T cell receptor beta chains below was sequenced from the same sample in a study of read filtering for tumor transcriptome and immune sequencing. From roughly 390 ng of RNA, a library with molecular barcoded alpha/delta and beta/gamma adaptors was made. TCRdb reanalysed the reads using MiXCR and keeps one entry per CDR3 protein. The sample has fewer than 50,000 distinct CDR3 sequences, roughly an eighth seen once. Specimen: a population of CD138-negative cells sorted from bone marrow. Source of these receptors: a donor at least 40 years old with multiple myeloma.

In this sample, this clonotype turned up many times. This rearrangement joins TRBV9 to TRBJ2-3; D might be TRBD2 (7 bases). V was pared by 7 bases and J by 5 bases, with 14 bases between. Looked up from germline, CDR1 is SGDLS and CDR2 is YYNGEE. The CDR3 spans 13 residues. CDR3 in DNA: TGTGCCAGCGGGAGGGGGGTAGAAGATACGCAGTATTTT. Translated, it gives CASGRGVEDTQYF.

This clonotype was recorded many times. The CDR3 here is CSARGLADVRETQYF. CDR3 DNA: TGCAGTGCTAGAGGACTAGCGGATGTTAGGGAGACCCAGTACTTC. V and J are TRBV20-1 and TRBJ2-5; TRBD2 aligns across 9 bases. The CDR3 length is 15 residues. The germline V gene has CDR1 DFQATT and CDR2 SNEGSKA (reference sequence). V shed 1 base and J 5 bases; nucleotides not matched to a gene: 8.

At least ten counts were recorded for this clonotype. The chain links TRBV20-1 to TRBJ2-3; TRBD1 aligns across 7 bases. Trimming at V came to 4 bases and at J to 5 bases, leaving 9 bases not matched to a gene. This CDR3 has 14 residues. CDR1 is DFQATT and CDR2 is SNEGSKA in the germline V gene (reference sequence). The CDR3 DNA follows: TGCAGTGCTAAACACCACAGGGGCTTAGATACGCAGTATTTT. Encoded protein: CSAKHHRGLDTQYF.

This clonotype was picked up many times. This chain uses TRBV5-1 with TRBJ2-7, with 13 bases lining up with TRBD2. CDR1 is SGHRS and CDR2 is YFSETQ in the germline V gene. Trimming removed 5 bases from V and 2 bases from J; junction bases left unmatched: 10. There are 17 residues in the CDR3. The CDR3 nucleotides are TGCGCCAGCAGAGTGGGACTAGCGGGGACCAAAGCCTACGAGCAGTACTTC. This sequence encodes CASRVGLAGTKAYEQYF.

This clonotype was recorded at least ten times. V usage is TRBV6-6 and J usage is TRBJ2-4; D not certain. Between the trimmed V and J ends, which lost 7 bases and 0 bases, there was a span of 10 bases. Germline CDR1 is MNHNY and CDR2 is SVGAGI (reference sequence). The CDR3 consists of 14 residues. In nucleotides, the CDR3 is TGTGCCAGCATCACAACTGGAGCCAAAAACATTCAGTACTTC. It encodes CASITTGAKNIQYF.

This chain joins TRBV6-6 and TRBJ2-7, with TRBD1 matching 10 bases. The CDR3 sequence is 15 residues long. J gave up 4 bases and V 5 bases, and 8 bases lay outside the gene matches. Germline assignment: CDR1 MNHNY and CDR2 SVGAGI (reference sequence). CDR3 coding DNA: TGTGCCAGCAGTGACGGGACAGGGGTTCGGTACGAGCAGTACTTC. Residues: CASSDGTGVRYEQYF.

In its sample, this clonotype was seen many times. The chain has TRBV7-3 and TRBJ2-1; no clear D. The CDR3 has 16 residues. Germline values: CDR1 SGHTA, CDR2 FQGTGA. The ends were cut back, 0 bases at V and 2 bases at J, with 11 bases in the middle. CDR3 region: CASSLTARSPYNEQFF. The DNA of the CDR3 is TGTGCCAGCAGCTTAACAGCTAGATCGCCCTACAATGAGCAGTTCTTC.

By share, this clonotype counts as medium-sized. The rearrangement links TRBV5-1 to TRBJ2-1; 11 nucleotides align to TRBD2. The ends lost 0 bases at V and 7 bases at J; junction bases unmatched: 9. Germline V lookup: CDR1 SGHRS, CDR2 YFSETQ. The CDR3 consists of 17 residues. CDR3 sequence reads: CASSLGATSGSLNEQFF. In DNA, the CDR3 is TGCGCCAGCAGCTTGGGGGCCACTAGCGGGAGTCTGAATGAGCAGTTCTTC.

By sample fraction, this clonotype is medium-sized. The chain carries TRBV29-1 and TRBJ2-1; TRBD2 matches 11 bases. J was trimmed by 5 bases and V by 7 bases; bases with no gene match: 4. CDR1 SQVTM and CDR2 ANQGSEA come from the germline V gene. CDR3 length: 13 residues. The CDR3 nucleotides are TGCAGCGCCGGGACTAGCGGAAACAATGAGCAGTTCTTC. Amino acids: CSAGTSGNNEQFF.

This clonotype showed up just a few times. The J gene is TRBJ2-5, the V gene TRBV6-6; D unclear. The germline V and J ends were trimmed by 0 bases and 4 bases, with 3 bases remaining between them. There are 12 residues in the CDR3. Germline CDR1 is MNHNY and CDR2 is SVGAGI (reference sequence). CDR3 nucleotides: TGTGCCAGCAGTTACTCACCAGAGACCCAGTACTTC. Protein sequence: CASSYSPETQYF.